A single sample is the source of the 21 T cell receptor beta chains below, sequenced in a study of T cells in Graves' hyperthyroidism and ophthalmopathy. From RNA transcripts, TCR beta CDR3 regions were amplified. TCR CDR3 underwent first-round RT-PCR with the HTBI primer set. TCRdb reprocessed the multiplex PCR reads via MiXCR and lists one record per CDR3 protein. The table lists around 600,000 distinct CDR3 sequences, approximately 15% of them singletons. Input material: blood. These receptors all come from a woman in her fifties or sixties with Graves' ophthalmopathy.

The sample holds a few counts of this clonotype. The chain recombines TRBV6-1 with TRBJ2-7, with 11 bases lining up with TRBD2. The germline V gene encodes CDR1 MNHNS and CDR2 SASEGT. Trimming at V came to 2 bases and at J to 3 bases, leaving 15 bases not matched to a gene. This CDR3 is 19 amino acids long. CDR3: CASSELGIPGLAAYYEQYF. Here the CDR3 DNA reads TGTGCCAGCAGTGAATTAGGTATACCGGGACTAGCGGCCTACTACGAGCAGTACTTC.

The table lists this clonotype with a few counts. The chain has TRBV19 and TRBJ1-5, with D uncertain. The CDR3 covers 15 residues. V was clipped by 2 bases and J by 4 bases, with 12 bases between them. Germline lookup yields CDR1 LNHDA and CDR2 SQIVND (reference sequence). The CDR3 spells CASSISNLGNQPQHF. CDR3 nucleotides: TGTGCCAGTAGTATATCGAACCTTGGGAATCAGCCCCAGCATTTT.

The genes are TRBV5-1 and TRBJ2-5; 8 positions match TRBD2. The CDR3 is 17 amino acids. V was clipped by 0 bases and J by 2 bases; unmatched bases: 9. Germline V gene lookup returns CDR1 SGHRS and CDR2 YFSETQ. The CDR3 nucleotides are TGCGCCAGCAGCTTGGGGCTAGCGGGCCCACTACAAGAGACCCAGTACTTC. Translation gives CASSLGLAGPLQETQYF.

The sample holds many counts of this clonotype. This rearrangement joins TRBV6-1 to TRBJ2-7; 7 bases align to TRBD1. The J segment lost 0 bases and the V segment lost 5 bases, leaving 4 bases of the junction unmatched. The germline V gene encodes CDR1 MNHNS and CDR2 SASEGT. The CDR3 sequence is 14 residues long. The CDR3 spells CASSPDRASYEQYF. CDR3 in DNA: TGTGCCAGCAGTCCCGACAGGGCCTCCTACGAGCAGTACTTC.

The V call is TRBV13, the J call TRBJ2-1; perhaps TRBD2 as D (5 bases). CDR3 size: 14 residues. V lost 10 bases, J lost 0 bases, and 13 bases lay in between. Germline V gene sequence: CDR1 PRHDT, CDR2 FYEKMQ (reference sequence). The CDR3 nucleotides are TGTGCCACCTATGGACTTTCCTCCTACAATGAGCAGTTCTTC. Encoded protein: CATYGLSSYNEQFF.

This clonotype was detected only a few times. The chain uses TRBV5-1 and TRBJ1-3, with unresolved D. V was shortened by 5 bases and J by 8 bases, with 14 bases between the two germline ends. The germline CDR1 and CDR2 sequences are SGHRS and YFSETQ. The CDR3 loop spans 13 amino acids. The chain's CDR3 is CASRVPGIDTIYF. CDR3 in DNA: TGCGCCAGCAGGGTTCCGGGGATTGACACCATATATTTT.

This clonotype was seen at least ten times. V gene TRBV6-1 combines with J gene TRBJ2-3; no firm D call. This CDR3 region has 13 residues. Trimming removed 6 bases at V and 2 bases at J, with 9 bases between. The germline V gene encodes CDR1 MNHNS and CDR2 SASEGT. DNA for the CDR3: TGTGCCAGCAGCCCACCCCACACAGATACGCAGTATTTT. Residues: CASSPPHTDTQYF.

This clonotype was seen many times. The J gene is TRBJ2-7, the V gene TRBV20-1, with TRBD2 matching 7 bases. Trimming took 6 bases from V and 4 from J; bases not matched to a gene: 15. Germline lookup yields CDR1 DFQATT and CDR2 SNEGSKA (reference sequence). The CDR3 contains 15 residues. Written as DNA, the CDR3 is TGCAGTGCCATTCTTATGGTGGGGGGGGGTTACGAGCAGTACTTC. Encoded protein: CSAILMVGGGYEQYF.

This clonotype has a handful of counts. The rearrangement uses TRBV6-1 and TRBJ1-3; D is uncertain. This CDR3 comprises 15 residues. CDR1 MNHNS and CDR2 SASEGT come from the germline V gene. With 6 bases removed from V and 0 bases from J, the gap between germline ends came to 12 bases. CDR3 DNA sequence: TGTGCCAGCAGAGACATCGGGGTCTCTGGAAACACCATATATTTT. Protein sequence: CASRDIGVSGNTIYF.

Ten or more counts support this clonotype. V is TRBV12-3 or TRBV12-4 and J is TRBJ2-2, with TRBD1 matching over 7 bases. With 6 bases clipped from V and 2 bases from J, the junction kept 6 bases outside the gene matches. The CDR3 is 15 residues long. CDR3 region: CASSKTGPNTGELFF. The CDR3 DNA follows: TGTGCCAGCAGCAAGACAGGGCCAAACACCGGGGAGCTGTTTTTT.

This clonotype was observed a handful of times. The rearrangement uses TRBV2 and TRBJ2-1, with a tentative D call TRBD1 (5 bases). The CDR3 extends over 11 amino acids. From germline, CDR1 is SNHLY and CDR2 FYNNEI. With 6 bases removed from V and 15 bases from J, the gap between germline ends came to 15 bases. As DNA, the CDR3 is TGTGCCAGCAGGAACGGACATACGGGGTTCTTC. It codes for CASRNGHTGFF.

This clonotype was found a few times. The DNA of the CDR3 is TGTGCCAGCAGCCCCGGACGGTACCAAGAGACCCAGTACTTC. Translation: CASSPGRYQETQYF. The chain links TRBV5-6 to TRBJ2-5, with unresolved D. CDR3 length: 14 amino acids. Germline V gene sequence: CDR1 SGHDT, CDR2 YYEEEE. Deletions cut 4 bases from V and 0 bases from J, with 10 bases between.

The chain couples TRBV6-2 or TRBV6-3 to TRBJ1-5, with a tentative D call TRBD1 (5 bases). Trimming shortened V by 2 bases and J by 0 bases, and 8 bases separated the two germline ends. The CDR3 has 15 amino acids. Germline CDR1 is MNHEY and CDR2 is SVGEGT. CDR3 in DNA: TGTGCCAGCAGTTACGGGGCCTTTAGCAATCAGCCCCAGCATTTT. This sequence encodes CASSYGAFSNQPQHF.

This clonotype occurred many times. The chain is built from TRBV28 and TRBJ2-5; no reliable D call. The CDR3 sequence is 15 residues long. Germline loops: CDR1 MDHEN, CDR2 SYDVKM. V dropped 3 bases and J dropped 4 bases, with 15 bases sitting between them. The CDR3 sequence: CASSFRVGSGETQYF. CDR3 coding DNA: TGTGCCAGCAGTTTTCGGGTGGGGTCCGGAGAGACCCAGTACTTC. Looking up the rest from reference TRBV28 and TRBJ2-5 gives the full variable domain: DVKVTQSSRYLVKRTGEKVFLECVQDMDHENMFWYRQDPGLGLRLIYFSYDVKMKEKGDIPEGYSVSREKKERFSLILESASTNQTSMYLCASSFRVGSGETQYFGPGTRLLVL.

The sample holds many counts of this clonotype. The rearrangement joins TRBV7-3 to TRBJ2-2, with D possibly being TRBD2 (5 bases). This CDR3 is 13 amino acids long. Trimming pared 2 bases from V and 8 bases from J, leaving 9 bases between. Germline V CDR1 and CDR2: SGHTA, FQGTGA. The DNA for the CDR3 is TGTGCCAGCAGCTTATCGACGGGGGGGGAGCTGTTTTTT. Translated, it gives CASSLSTGGELFF.

Only a few counts were recorded for this clonotype. This chain uses TRBV5-5 with TRBJ2-2; 10 bases line up with TRBD2. Trimming took 0 bases from V and 5 from J; bases not matched to a gene: 7. Germline V gene lookup returns CDR1 SGHKS and CDR2 YYEKEE (reference sequence). The CDR3 contains 17 residues. The CDR3 region has the DNA TGTGCCAGCAGCTTGGGTCCTAGCGGGAGTGTTACCGGGGAGCTGTTTTTT. This codes for CASSLGPSGSVTGELFF.

This clonotype occurred once. The chain employs TRBV11-2 and TRBJ2-1; 15 nucleotides align to TRBD2. The CDR3 covers 19 residues. J was trimmed by 0 bases and V by 5 bases; bases with no gene match: 8. Looked up from germline, CDR1 is SGHAT and CDR2 is FQNNGV. The CDR3 loop is CASSPGLAGGFSSYNEQFF. The CDR3, as DNA: TGTGCCAGCAGCCCCGGACTAGCGGGAGGGTTCAGCTCCTACAATGAGCAGTTCTTC.

This clonotype was counted many times. The chain combines TRBV7-2 with TRBJ2-7; 10 bases fit TRBD2. Germline loops: CDR1 SGHTA, CDR2 FQGNSA. This CDR3 region has 15 residues. After removal of 3 bases from V and 3 bases from J, the junction contained 5 bases not matched to a gene. The CDR3 DNA sequence: TGTGCCAGCAGCTTCGGGGCTAGCGGGGGCTACGAGCAGTACTTC. It is translated as CASSFGASGGYEQYF.

This clonotype was detected ten times or more. The V gene is TRBV20-1, the J gene TRBJ2-3, with TRBD2 identical over 11 bases. Germline V gives CDR1 DFQATT, CDR2 SNEGSKA (reference sequence). V was pared by 5 bases and J by 5 bases, with 9 bases of the junction left unmatched. The CDR3 runs 15 residues. CDR3 sequence: CSADVSGRAEDTQYF. DNA for the CDR3: TGCAGTGCTGACGTTAGCGGGAGGGCCGAAGATACGCAGTATTTT.

The chain carries TRBV20-1 and TRBJ2-3; 10 bases are a match to TRBD2. Germline V lookup: CDR1 DFQATT, CDR2 SNEGSKA (reference sequence). V dropped 2 bases and J dropped 1; count of bases not matched to a gene: 6. The CDR3 is made up of 16 amino acids. The chain's CDR3 is CSARSGLADRTDTQYF. The CDR3 coding sequence is TGCAGTGCTAGATCTGGACTAGCGGACCGCACAGATACGCAGTATTTT.

The sample holds many counts of this clonotype. The genes are TRBV28 and TRBJ2-3; D may be TRBD2 (6 bases). Germline V gene sequence: CDR1 MDHEN, CDR2 SYDVKM. V shed 1 base and J shed 1 base, with 15 bases lying between them. The length of the CDR3 is 17 residues. The CDR3 DNA reads TGTGCCAGCAGTTTATCGGCGGGGCGGCTCGGCACAGATACGCAGTATTTT. Its protein product is CASSLSAGRLGTDTQYF.